Following are 31 T cell receptor beta chains from one sample sequenced in a study of CXCR3-negative and CXCR3-positive naive CD8 T cells. Preparation of TRB cDNA libraries relied on 5' RACE carrying UMI labels. TCRdb derives one entry per CDR3 protein from the 5' RACE reads, leaving out DNA. In all, the sample yields under 150,000 distinct CDR3 sequences. Which antigens these TCRs recognize remains unknown. Overall study results and limits: TRB CDR3s of CXCR3-positive naive cells were more hydrophobic than those of CXCR3-negative naive cells.

Sequenced input: naive CXCR3+ CD8+ T cells from blood. The subset is: CD45RO-CCR7+CD27+CD95- naive CD8+ T cells expressing CXCR3 (TNR3+). These receptors all stem from a human donor in good health. Some clones in this sample may be carry-over from other donors' samples.

The V gene is TRBV5-1, the J gene TRBJ1-4; without DNA, the TCRdb call of TRBD1 cannot be checked. Germline CDR1 reads SGHRS; CDR2 reads YFSETQ. CDR3 size: 16 residues. CDR3 sequence: CASSETDMGTNEKLFF.

The chain is built from TRBV5-1 and TRBJ2-5; TCRdb's D call of TRBD2 is untestable without DNA. Germline values: CDR1 SGHRS, CDR2 YFSETQ. There are 16 residues in the CDR3. The CDR3 here is CASSLGLAGTWETQYF.

V gene TRBV10-3 combines with J gene TRBJ2-1. Germline CDR1 ENHRY, CDR2 SYGVKD. This CDR3 spans 16 amino acids. The CDR3 here is CAISESGGSSYNEQFF.

The chain combines TRBV7-9 with TRBJ1-1; lacking DNA, the TRBD1 call made by TCRdb goes unchecked. Germline lookup yields CDR1 SEHNR and CDR2 FQNEAQ (reference sequence). This CDR3 spans 14 amino acids. CDR3: CASSRQELNTEAFF.

The chain carries TRBV28 and TRBJ2-3; TCRdb picks TRBD1, but there is no DNA to check that call. The CDR3 spans 14 residues. Germline values: CDR1 MDHEN, CDR2 SYDVKM. CDR3 sequence reads: CANSRQAHTDTQYF.

J is TRBJ2-5 and V is TRBV12-3 or TRBV12-4; no DNA is available, so the TRBD2 call from TCRdb remains unchecked. CDR3 length: 17 residues. The chain's CDR3 is CASSPGLAGPSKETQYF.

V is TRBV29-1 and J is TRBJ2-1; the TCRdb D gene call, TRBD2, has no DNA to confirm it. This CDR3 spans 16 amino acids. CDR1 is SQVTM, CDR2 ANQGSEA, per germline. This CDR3 is CSVLKEGTSRYNEQFF.

The chain joins TRBV7-9 to TRBJ2-7. Germline V lookup: CDR1 SEHNR, CDR2 FQNEAQ (reference sequence). The CDR3 loop spans 14 amino acids. CDR3 protein: CASSSPQLTYEPYF.

This chain connects TRBV7-9 to TRBJ2-7. This CDR3 region has 15 residues. The germline CDR1 and CDR2 sequences are SEHNR and FQNEAQ (reference sequence). CDR3 amino acids: CASSIEETYSYEQYF.

This rearrangement joins TRBV29-1 to TRBJ1-1; TCRdb indicates TRBD1, and absent DNA this call remains unverified. From germline, CDR1 is SQVTM and CDR2 ANQGSEA. The CDR3 consists of 15 residues. The CDR3 loop reads CSVDPRTGMNTEAFF. Using reference TRBV29-1 and TRBJ1-1 for the parts outside the CDR3, the full variable domain is SAVISQKPSRDICQRGTSLTIQCQVDSQVTMMFWYRQQPGQSLTLIATANQGSEATYESGFVIDKFPISRPNLTFSTLTVSNMSPEDSSIYLCSVDPRTGMNTEAFFGQGTRLTVV.

The rearrangement links TRBV6-2 or TRBV6-3 to TRBJ2-3. The CDR3 contains 14 residues. Germline V gene lookup returns CDR1 MNHEY and CDR2 SVGEGT. This chain's CDR3 is CASSYGEITDTQYF.

The V gene is TRBV20-1, the J gene TRBJ2-5; TCRdb returns TRBD1, unconfirmable since there is no DNA. The germline gives CDR1 DFQATT, CDR2 SNEGSKA (reference sequence). CDR3 length: 15 amino acids. This CDR3 reads CSARVDRGSVETQYF.

The chain couples TRBV7-9 to TRBJ2-2; TCRdb returns TRBD1, unconfirmable since there is no DNA. Germline assignment: CDR1 SEHNR and CDR2 FQNEAQ (reference sequence). This CDR3 is built from 13 residues. Here the CDR3 reads CASSSQDTGELFF.

The chain employs TRBV28 and TRBJ1-2; the TCRdb call, TRBD1, lacks DNA for checking. The CDR3 loop spans 14 amino acids. The germline V gene encodes CDR1 MDHEN and CDR2 SYDVKM. The CDR3 here is CASSFPRAGKGYTF.

The CDR3 loop is CASSLAYAGPNTGELFF. The chain has TRBV11-2 and TRBJ2-2; lacking DNA, the TRBD2 call made by TCRdb goes unchecked. Germline CDR1 and CDR2: SGHAT and FQNNGV. The CDR3 is made up of 17 amino acids. The variable domain in full, with the rest retrieved from reference TRBV11-2 and TRBJ2-2, is EAGVAQSPRYKIIEKRQSVAFWCNPISGHATLYWYQQILGQGPKLLIQFQNNGVVDDSQLPKDRFSAERLKGVDSTLKIQPAKLEDSAVYLCASSLAYAGPNTGELFFGEGSRLTVL.

The chain recombines TRBV5-1 with TRBJ1-2; TCRdb designates TRBD1, a call that cannot be tested without DNA. Germline V lookup: CDR1 SGHRS, CDR2 YFSETQ. This CDR3 has 14 residues. This chain's CDR3 is CASSSGQAGYGYTF. Using reference TRBV5-1 and TRBJ1-2 for the parts outside the CDR3, the full variable domain is KAGVTQTPRYLIKTRGQQVTLSCSPISGHRSVSWYQQTPGQGLQFLFEYFSETQRNKGNFPGRFSGRQFSNSRSEMNVSTLELGDSALYLCASSSGQAGYGYTFGSGTRLTVV.

The chain has TRBV20-1 and TRBJ2-7; TCRdb proposes TRBD1, but this gene call is untestable without DNA. This CDR3 comprises 14 residues. Germline CDR1 reads DFQATT; CDR2 reads SNEGSKA (reference sequence). The CDR3: CSATPQGSPYEQYF.

This sequence joins TRBV28 and TRBJ2-3; TCRdb designates TRBD1, a call that cannot be tested without DNA. Germline assignment: CDR1 MDHEN and CDR2 SYDVKM. The CDR3 covers 14 residues. The CDR3: CASTRDGGTDTQYF.

This chain uses TRBV18 with TRBJ2-5. Per the germline V gene, CDR1 is KGHSH and CDR2 is LQKENI. This CDR3 is 15 amino acids long. CDR3 region: CASSPENRLEETQYF.

J is TRBJ1-2 and V is TRBV7-2; TCRdb lists TRBD1, though no DNA is available to test this call. Germline CDR1 and CDR2: SGHTA and FQGNSA. The CDR3 extends over 15 amino acids. CDR3 residues: CASSPPEQLYTGYTF.

V usage is TRBV20-1 and J usage is TRBJ2-7; TCRdb's assignment of TRBD1 cannot be checked, as there is no DNA. Germline CDR1 reads DFQATT; CDR2 reads SNEGSKA (reference sequence). CDR3 length: 14 residues. The CDR3 protein is CSARAKGASYEQYF.

The chain carries TRBV5-1 and TRBJ1-1; the TCRdb D gene call, TRBD1, has no DNA to confirm it. Germline CDR1 SGHRS, CDR2 YFSETQ. This CDR3 is 13 amino acids long. The CDR3 spells CASSLGTDTEAFF.

The chain employs TRBV29-1 and TRBJ1-2; TCRdb designates TRBD1, a call that cannot be tested without DNA. Germline lookup yields CDR1 SQVTM and CDR2 ANQGSEA. The CDR3 is 13 amino acids. This CDR3 is CSVEFEGAFGYTF.

V and J are TRBV29-1 and TRBJ2-1. The CDR3 is 13 amino acids. CDR1 and CDR2 (germline): SQVTM, ANQGSEA. This chain's CDR3 is CSVVESSYNEQFF.

The chain uses TRBV19 and TRBJ1-1. The CDR3 consists of 16 residues. From germline, CDR1 is LNHDA and CDR2 SQIVND (reference sequence). This CDR3 is CASSIGILAGLPEAFF.

The chain uses TRBV29-1 and TRBJ2-7; TCRdb's assignment of TRBD2 cannot be checked, as there is no DNA. This CDR3 region has 12 residues. The germline CDR1 and CDR2 sequences are SQVTM and ANQGSEA. This chain's CDR3 is CSVSPVGAEQYF.

This chain links TRBV21-1 with TRBJ2-4; absent DNA, TCRdb's TRBD1 call cannot be checked. TRBV21-1 is noted as a pseudogene. The CDR3 contains 16 residues. The CDR3: CASSKTGGRAKNIQYF.

The rearrangement joins TRBV7-9 to TRBJ1-2. Looked up from germline, CDR1 is SEHNR and CDR2 is FQNEAQ (reference sequence). The CDR3 spans 12 residues. The CDR3 is CAIRQGSNGYTF.

The chain combines TRBV5-4 with TRBJ2-1; TCRdb indicates TRBD2, and absent DNA this call remains unverified. The CDR3 consists of 16 residues. Per germline, CDR1 SGHNT and CDR2 YYREEE (reference sequence). CDR3 residues: CASSLGGTSDYNEQFF.

The chain recombines TRBV5-1 with TRBJ1-1; TCRdb's D gene call, TRBD1, goes unchecked for lack of DNA. In germline, CDR1 is SGHRS, CDR2 YFSETQ. The CDR3 spans 14 residues. The CDR3: CASSLGQGDDEAFF.

V usage is TRBV7-9 and J usage is TRBJ2-3; as DNA is missing, the TRBD1 call by TCRdb cannot be tested. Germline values: CDR1 SEHNR, CDR2 FQNEAQ (reference sequence). The CDR3 contains 15 residues. The CDR3 here is CASSPDGLEPDTQYF.